This paragraph covers one TCR beta chain sequence. Its antigen is still unknown. The data were taken from a study of T-cell memory formation after mild COVID-19. Looking at the study overall: TCR clusters were mostly confined to one donor each.

Each CDR3 protein gets one entry after TCRdb re-called the 5' RACE reads with MiXCR. Seen here are roughly 450,000 distinct CDR3 sequences, approximately 19% observed once, and the top ten hold roughly 21%. The CDR3 covers 13 residues. Germline CDR1 LGHDT, CDR2 YNNKEL (reference sequence). V was shortened by 0 bases and J by 4 bases, with 7 bases between the two germline ends. Study-wide findings and caveats: CD4+ contracting clones were mainly CM and EM; CD8+ ones, EMRA. CD4/CD8 balance held among clones contracting day 15 to 85, and later expanders leaned CD4+. The study detected some responding clones in pre-infection memory, suggesting cross-reactive memory joined.

This sequence was found in a man aged 18 to 30 who had mild COVID-19 (a few samples of this study predate the infection). Cell type and time point are not known. V gene TRBV3-1 combines with J gene TRBJ2-7, with a possible D match to TRBD1 (5 bases). The sequenced material came from PBMCs or a T cell subset sorted from them (not recorded which). This chain's CDR3 is CASSQEGDYEQYF. CDR3 in DNA: TGTGCCAGCAGCCAAGAAGGGGATTACGAGCAGTACTTC.